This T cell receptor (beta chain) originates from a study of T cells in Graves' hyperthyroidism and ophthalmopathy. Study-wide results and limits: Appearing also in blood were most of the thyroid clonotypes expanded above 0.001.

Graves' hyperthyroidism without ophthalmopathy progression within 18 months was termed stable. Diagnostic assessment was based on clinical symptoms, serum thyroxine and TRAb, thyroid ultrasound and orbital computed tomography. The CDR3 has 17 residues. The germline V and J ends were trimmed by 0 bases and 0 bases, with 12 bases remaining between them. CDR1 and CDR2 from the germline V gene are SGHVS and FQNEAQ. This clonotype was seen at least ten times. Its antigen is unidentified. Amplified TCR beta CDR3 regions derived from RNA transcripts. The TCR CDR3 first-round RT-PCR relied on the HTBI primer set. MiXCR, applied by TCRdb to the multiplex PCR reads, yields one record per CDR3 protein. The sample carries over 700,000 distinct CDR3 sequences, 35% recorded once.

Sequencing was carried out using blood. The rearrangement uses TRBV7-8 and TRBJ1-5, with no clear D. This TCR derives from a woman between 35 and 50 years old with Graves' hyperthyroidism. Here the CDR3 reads CASSLAGATHSNQPQHF. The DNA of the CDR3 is TGTGCCAGCAGCTTAGCGGGTGCGACTCATAGCAATCAGCCCCAGCATTTT.